Listed below are T cell receptor beta chains from one sample, sequenced in a study of HIV-infected patients and healthy controls. TCRdb recomputed calls from the 5' RACE reads with MiXCR, one row per CDR3 protein. In the table there are approximately 8,700 distinct CDR3 sequences, 8% to 9.5% of which are singletons. Here the sequenced sample was blood, taken during antiretroviral therapy. Every receptor here comes from an adult with HIV infection. The CDR3 runs from the conserved cysteine through the conserved F or W. A D gene is named only where the DNA matches it firmly. The size entry is marked missing in some rows and otherwise reads once, few, many or a size class.

cdr3_length	d_call	clone_size	j_call	v_call	cdr3_nt	cdr3_aa
15	-	-	TRBJ1-5	TRBV6-1	TGTGCCAGCAGACGACCACAGGACAGCAATCAGCCCCAGCATTTT	CASRRPQDSNQPQHF
19	TRBD2	large	TRBJ2-7	TRBV7-3	TGTGCCAGCAGACGGGAAACTAGCGGCATATCAGGCAGCTCCTACGAGCAGTACTTC	CASRRETSGISGSSYEQYF
14	-	-	TRBJ1-1	TRBV6-6	TGTGCCAGCTTTCAAGGGACGGTGAACACTGAAGCTTTCTTT	CASFQGTVNTEAFF
12	-	many	TRBJ2-1	TRBV9	TGTGCCAGCAGCCTACCGCCCGATGAGCAGTTCTTC	CASSLPPDEQFF
13	-	many	TRBJ1-2	TRBV12-5	TGTGCTAGTGCCCCCGGAGGAGCAACCGGCTACACCTTC	CASAPGGATGYTF
16	TRBD1	many	TRBJ2-1	TRBV5-5	TGTGCCAGCAGCTTGGCGGGACAGGTGGACCTGAATGAGCAGTTCTTC	CASSLAGQVDLNEQFF
14	-	-	TRBJ2-3	TRBV7-9	TGTGCCAGCGGACGTACAGGGCACACAGATACGCAGTATTTT	CASGRTGHTDTQYF
12	TRBD1	few	TRBJ1-2	TRBV10-3	TGTGCCATCAGGGGGGACAGGGACGGCTACACCTTC	CAIRGDRDGYTF
14	TRBD1	-	TRBJ1-5	TRBV6-6	TGTGCCAGCAGTTCGGGACAGGGAAATCAGCCCCAGCATTTT	CASSSGQGNQPQHF
14	TRBD2	many	TRBJ2-2	TRBV29-1	TGCAGCACTACTGGACTAGCGGGTACCGGGGAGCTGTTTTTT	CSTTGLAGTGELFF
16	TRBD1	many	TRBJ2-1	TRBV7-6	TGTGCCAGCAGCTACACCCAAGGGGGCGGTCGGGATGAGCAGTTCTTC	CASSYTQGGGRDEQFF
18	TRBD1	many	TRBJ1-5	TRBV7-8	TGTGCCAGCAGCTTAGGGGACAGGGGGCGATACATCAATCAGCCCCAGCATTTT	CASSLGDRGRYINQPQHF
13	-	medium-sized	TRBJ1-5	TRBV11-2	TGTGCCAGCAGCTTAGAACTGAATCAGCCCCAGCATTTT	CASSLELNQPQHF
17	-	-	TRBJ2-1	TRBV12-3/TRBV12-4	TGTGCCAGCAGTTTCTTATCGACAGGAGTTTCATACAATGAGCAGTTCTTC	CASSFLSTGVSYNEQFF
15	-	many	TRBJ2-7	TRBV5-1	TGCGCCAGCAGCTGGAACGTCGACAGAAGCTACGAGCAGTACTTC	CASSWNVDRSYEQYF
15	TRBD2	many	TRBJ2-1	TRBV7-2	TGTGCCAGCAGTTTCCTAGCGGGAGGTGGGAATGAGCAGTTCTTC	CASSFLAGGGNEQFF
15	-	medium-sized	TRBJ1-3	TRBV6-1	TGTGCCAGCAGTGATCCTGGCAGGGGTAGAAACACCATATATTTT	CASSDPGRGRNTIYF
15	-	many	TRBJ1-6	TRBV6-5	TGTGCCAGCAGCCGCCAGGGGAGGGATGGTTCACCCCTCCACTTT	CASSRQGRDGSPLHF
15	TRBD1	few	TRBJ1-1	TRBV19	TGTGCCAGTATTTCAGGGACTACCCGACAGGGGGATGCTTTCTTT	CASISGTTRQGDAFF
15	-	-	TRBJ2-3	TRBV6-1	TGTGCCAGCAGGCAGACTAGAGCCCCAGGGGATACGCAGTATTTT	CASRQTRAPGDTQYF
14	-	many	TRBJ1-1	TRBV14	TGTGCCAGCAGCCAAGGTCATACCGGCACTGAAGCTTTCTTT	CASSQGHTGTEAFF
13	-	medium-sized	TRBJ2-2	TRBV15	TGTGCCACCAGAGACGGATACACCGGGGAGCTGTTTTTT	CATRDGYTGELFF
14	-	-	TRBJ2-3	TRBV12-3/TRBV12-4	TGTGCCAGCAGTTTTCTGGCTAGCACAGATACGCAGTATTTT	CASSFLASTDTQYF
13	TRBD2	-	TRBJ2-1	TRBV10-1	TGCGCCAGCAGGGCTGGGGGGGGGAATGAGCAGTTCTTC	CASRAGGGNEQFF
13	-	many	TRBJ2-7	TRBV27	TGTGCCAGCAGTTTATGGACTGACTACGAGCAGTACTTC	CASSLWTDYEQYF
13	-	medium-sized	TRBJ2-1	TRBV30	TGTGCCAGCTCCCAGGACAGCTACAATGAGCAGTTCTTC	CASSQDSYNEQFF
16	-	-	TRBJ1-5	TRBV10-3	TGTGCCATCAGTGAGTCGGCAGGGGTAATCAATCAGCCCCAGCATTTT	CAISESAGVINQPQHF
17	TRBD1	-	TRBJ2-3	TRBV24-1	TGTGCCACCAGCATCGCCGGAGAGGGACAGGGCACAGATACGCAGTATTTT	CATSIAGEGQGTDTQYF
16	-	medium-sized	TRBJ1-3	TRBV12-3/TRBV12-4	TGTGCCAGCAGCCCGACGAGGGGACTCGCTGGAAACACCATATATTTT	CASSPTRGLAGNTIYF
15	-	medium-sized	TRBJ2-6	TRBV27	TGTGCCAGCAGTCCACCGGACTCTGGGGCCAACGTCCTGACTTTC	CASSPPDSGANVLTF
14	-	many	TRBJ2-3	TRBV25-1	TGTGCCAGCAGTGCGGGGAGCGGCACAGATACGCAGTATTTT	CASSAGSGTDTQYF
16	-	few	TRBJ1-5	TRBV19	TGTGCCAGTAGGGAATACTGGGGGGTGTATAATCAGCCCCAGCATTTT	CASREYWGVYNQPQHF
15	TRBD1	few	TRBJ1-3	TRBV3-1	TGTGCCAGCAGCCAAGATATTGGGACAGGGGCCACCATATATTTT	CASSQDIGTGATIYF
15	-	many	TRBJ2-1	TRBV30	TGTGCCTGGAGAACTCTTGGAAGCTCCTACAATGAGCAGTTCTTC	CAWRTLGSSYNEQFF
15	TRBD2	-	TRBJ2-6	TRBV2	TGTGCCAGCTTTCGGGGGGACTCTGGGGCCAACGTCCTGACTTTC	CASFRGDSGANVLTF
12	-	few	TRBJ1-5	TRBV6-1	TGTGCCAGCAGTGATCTACAGCAGCCCCAGCATTTT	CASSDLQQPQHF
13	-	medium-sized	TRBJ2-3	TRBV12-3/TRBV12-4	TGTGCCAGCACCGATCCCGGGGCGGATACGCAGTATTTT	CASTDPGADTQYF
16	-	many	TRBJ2-1	TRBV13	TGTGCCAGCAGCTTGGGGCTGACGGGTTCCCTGAATGAGCAGTTCTTC	CASSLGLTGSLNEQFF
14	-	many	TRBJ1-1	TRBV6-4	TGTGCCAGCAGTCGTGAGTGGTCGAACACTGAAGCTTTCTTT	CASSREWSNTEAFF
15	TRBD2	-	TRBJ2-1	TRBV14	TGTGCCAGCAGCTATACTAGCGGGAGGTTTATTCGGCAGTTCTTC	CASSYTSGRFIRQFF
16	TRBD1	many	TRBJ1-1	TRBV5-6	TGTGCCAGCAGCTTGGGACAGGGGGAAGGTTGGACTGAAGCTTTCTTT	CASSLGQGEGWTEAFF
13	-	many	TRBJ1-1	TRBV30	TGTGCCTGGAGTGTACAAGCGAACACTGAAGCTTTCTTT	CAWSVQANTEAFF
14	-	-	TRBJ2-7	TRBV9	TGTGCCAGCACAACAGGGAAGGAACCCTACGAGCAGTACTTC	CASTTGKEPYEQYF
14	-	-	TRBJ1-5	TRBV12-3/TRBV12-4	TGTGCCAGCAGTTTGCGGGGAAGGGATCAGCCCCAGAATTTT	CASSLRGRDQPQNF
14	-	many	TRBJ1-3	TRBV2	TGTGCCAGCAGTGACAGGGGAAATGGAAACACCATATATTTT	CASSDRGNGNTIYF
14	-	many	TRBJ1-2	TRBV19	TGTGCCAGTAGTACGACCGACGGCTACTATGGCTACACCTTC	CASSTTDGYYGYTF
14	-	many	TRBJ1-4	TRBV4-1	TGCGCCAGCAGCCCAACAGGTGTTGGAGAAAAACTGTTTTTT	CASSPTGVGEKLFF
14	-	-	TRBJ1-4	TRBV3-1	TGTGCCAGCAGCCAAGGGGGGGCTAATGAAAAACTGTTTTTT	CASSQGGANEKLFF
13	-	many	TRBJ1-2	TRBV7-3	TGTGCCAGCAGCCCCGACAGGAACTATGGCTACACCTTC	CASSPDRNYGYTF
13	-	medium-sized	TRBJ2-3	TRBV27	TGTGCCAGCAGTTTAAGGGCAGGAGATACGCAGTATTTT	CASSLRAGDTQYF
16	-	medium-sized	TRBJ1-1	TRBV5-1	TGCGCCAGCAGCTTGGAGAGCGCAGGGTTGAACACTGAAGCTTTCTTT	CASSLESAGLNTEAFF
12	-	many	TRBJ1-1	TRBV10-3	TGTGCCAGTCGGACGGCGAACACTGAAGCTTTCTTT	CASRTANTEAFF
15	TRBD1	few	TRBJ1-2	TRBV2	TGTGCCAGCAGCGAACGGGCAGGGGGACCCTATGGCTACACCTTC	CASSERAGGPYGYTF
15	-	many	TRBJ2-3	TRBV6-1	TGTGCCAGCAGTGGGTTGGGGGGTCGGACAGATACGCAGTATTTT	CASSGLGGRTDTQYF